Given below is one T cell receptor (beta chain) in context. This sample includes further DNA sequences coding for the same CDR3. Trimming took off 0 bases at V and 7 bases at J, with 7 bases between the two ends. Germline CDR1 reads LGHNA; CDR2 reads YSLEER. This CDR3 is 13 amino acids long. These data originate in a study of beta chain features in type 1 diabetes. Every bit of the isolated RNA underwent reverse transcription, so sequencing read expressed TCRB transcripts. TCRdb's copy holds only in-frame clones and misses some; the assay was immunoSEQ multiplex PCR. The sample records more than 300,000 clones, around 8% being singletons.

The origin of this receptor is a woman in her late teens or twenties in good health. What was sequenced was central memory CD4+ T cells from blood. V gene TRBV4-3 combines with J gene TRBJ2-1; D call uncertain. For the CDR3, the DNA is TGCGCCAGCAGCCAAGAAGGCGGAAATGAGCAGTTCTTC. As protein: CASSQEGGNEQFF.